Listed here are 23 T cell receptor beta chains from one sample, sequenced in a study of cytomegalovirus exposure and HLA in healthy donors (dated by TCRdb to 2015 to 2018). The protocol used for the library was the immunoSEQ multiplex PCR assay. For the multiplex PCR, a mixture combining 60 forward primers for TCR Vbeta segments and 13 reverse primers for TCR Jbeta segments was used. Held by TCRdb, this immuneACCESS table contains in-frame sequences only and omits some clones. Under half of the omission traces to an unresolved V gene where checked; the cause of the rest is unknown. The sample table shows about 140,000 clones, and 70% to 90% are seen once. Over 2% of the sample lies in the top ten. The sample was PBMCs. The receptors come from a man aged 50 to 60 in good health and CMV-seronegative.

V is TRBV6-1 and J is TRBJ2-3; 9 positions match TRBD1. Trimming cost V 6 bases and J 2 bases; bases outside gene matches: 3. The CDR3 length is 14 residues. Germline CDR1 and CDR2: MNHNS and SASEGT. The CDR3 region is CASRTGGITDTQYF. DNA of the CDR3: TGTGCCAGCAGAACAGGGGGCATCACAGATACGCAGTATTTT.

In this sample, this clone turned up a few times. This chain links TRBV28 with TRBJ1-1, with TRBD1 identical over 8 bases. This CDR3 is 17 amino acids long. Trimming at V came to 4 bases and at J to 8 bases, leaving 18 bases not matched to a gene. Germline assignment: CDR1 MDHEN and CDR2 SYDVKM. This chain's CDR3 is CASSSLRDRRGIREAFF. The CDR3 DNA follows: TGTGCCAGCAGTTCCCTCCGGGACAGGAGGGGGATTAGGGAAGCTTTCTTT. The whole variable domain, remainder taken from reference TRBV28 and TRBJ1-1, is DVKVTQSSRYLVKRTGEKVFLECVQDMDHENMFWYRQDPGLGLRLIYFSYDVKMKEKGDIPEGYSVSREKKERFSLILESASTNQTSMYLCASSSLRDRRGIREAFFGQGTRLTVV.

This clone has just a few counts. The gene calls are TRBV19 and TRBJ1-4, with 7 bases fitting TRBD1. The CDR3 loop spans 16 amino acids. The V gene end was trimmed by 6 bases and the J gene end by 0 bases; junction bases not matched to a gene: 7. The germline CDR1 and CDR2 sequences are LNHDA and SQIVND (reference sequence). CDR3 nucleotide sequence: TGTGCCAGTAGGAACACAGGGGAACCAACTAATGAAAAACTGTTTTTT. Protein product: CASRNTGEPTNEKLFF.

The V and J genes are TRBV25-1 and TRBJ1-3, with D unresolved. V was shortened by 0 bases and J by 2 bases, with 11 bases between the two germline ends. In germline, CDR1 is MGHDK, CDR2 SYGVNS. The CDR3 spans 16 residues. Here the CDR3 DNA reads TGTGCCAGCAGTGAATACTCGGGTGTAGCTGGAAACACCATATATTTT. It yields the protein CASSEYSGVAGNTIYF.

This clone appeared once. The J gene is TRBJ1-2, the V gene TRBV10-2; D perhaps matches TRBD1 (6 bases). Germline V gives CDR1 WSHSY, CDR2 SAAADI. The ends were cut back, 3 bases at V and 4 bases at J, with 9 bases in the middle. The CDR3 covers 13 residues. The CDR3 sequence is CASSDTGSYGYTF. In DNA, the CDR3 is TGCGCCAGCAGTGATACAGGGAGCTATGGCTACACCTTC.

The J gene is TRBJ1-1, the V gene TRBV6-5; unclear D gene. Germline CDR1 and CDR2: MNHEY and SVGAGI. The CDR3 spans 15 residues. Between the trimmed V and J ends, which lost 0 bases and 8 bases, there was a span of 16 bases. CDR3 loop: CASSYSPPPSSEAFF. CDR3 bases: TGTGCCAGCAGTTACTCTCCACCCCCGAGTTCGGAAGCTTTCTTT.

The chain employs TRBV30 and TRBJ2-3; D possibly corresponds to TRBD2 (7 bases). Germline CDR1 GTSNPN, CDR2 SVGIG (reference sequence). CDR3 length equals 13 residues. Trimming took off 2 bases at V and 4 bases at J, with 10 bases between the two ends. The CDR3 coding sequence is TGTGCCTGGAGTTGGGGGGGGCCAGATACGCAGTATTTT. Its translation is CAWSWGGPDTQYF. The complete variable domain, with remaining parts taken from reference TRBV30 and TRBJ2-3, reads SQTIHQWPATLVQPVGSPLSLECTVEGTSNPNLYWYRQAAGRGLQLLFYSVGIGQISSEVPQNLSASRPQDRQFILSSKKLLLSDSGFYLCAWSWGGPDTQYFGPGTRLTVL.

The chain combines TRBV5-1 with TRBJ1-5; no clear D gene. This CDR3 contains 13 residues. Trimming stripped 4 bases from V and 0 bases from J, with 5 bases between. Germline V CDR1 and CDR2: SGHRS, YFSETQ. The CDR3 reads CASSRDSNQPQHF. As DNA, the CDR3 is TGCGCCAGCAGCCGGGATAGCAATCAGCCCCAGCATTTT.

The rearrangement joins TRBV19 to TRBJ1-2, with D unclear. The CDR3 contains 14 residues. Trimming pared 6 bases from V and 3 bases from J, leaving 14 bases between. Germline V gene lookup returns CDR1 LNHDA and CDR2 SQIVND (reference sequence). Here the CDR3 DNA reads TGTGCCAGTAGAACCCGGACTAACGACTATGGCTACACCTTC. Amino acids: CASRTRTNDYGYTF.

The CDR3 DNA is TGTGCCAGCAGCGCACGGACACGAGGAGGGGATACGCAGTATTTT. Translating gives CASSARTRGGDTQYF. This chain connects TRBV5-6 to TRBJ2-3, with D possibly TRBD2 on 6 matching bases. The V end lost 4 bases, the J end lost 6 bases, and 18 bases lay between the germline ends. The CDR3 consists of 15 residues. The V gene's germline CDR1 is SGHDT and CDR2 YYEEEE.

V is TRBV4-1 and J is TRBJ2-6; D call uncertain. Trimming stripped 1 base from V and 0 bases from J, with 10 bases between. Germline V lookup: CDR1 MGHRA, CDR2 YSYEKL. The CDR3 totals 17 residues. The CDR3 coding sequence is TGCGCCAGCAGCCAAGGCAGATCGTTCTCTGGGGCCAACGTCCTGACTTTC. Translation gives CASSQGRSFSGANVLTF.

The chain couples TRBV29-1 to TRBJ2-2; a possible D gene is TRBD1 (7 bases). The CDR3 covers 14 residues. Trimming stripped 8 bases from V and 0 bases from J, with 13 bases between. Germline V lookup: CDR1 SQVTM, CDR2 ANQGSEA. The CDR3 region is CSSGDSTNTGELFF. CDR3 DNA sequence: TGCAGCTCGGGGGACAGCACGAACACCGGGGAGCTGTTTTTT.

The rearrangement links TRBV6-1 to TRBJ2-1; TRBD2 matches 16 bases. In germline, CDR1 is MNHNS, CDR2 SASEGT. This CDR3 spans 20 amino acids. V gave up 4 bases and J gave up 6 bases; unmatched junction bases: 15. DNA for the CDR3: TGTGCCAGCAGTGGGCGGATATCCGGGACTAGCGGGGGGGCAGGCAATGAGCAGTTCTTC. It specifies CASSGRISGTSGGAGNEQFF.

This clone came up a few times. The chain employs TRBV5-1 and TRBJ2-1; D gene unclear. The CDR3 extends over 15 amino acids. Looked up from germline, CDR1 is SGHRS and CDR2 is YFSETQ. V was shortened by 1 base and J by 0 bases, with 8 bases between the two germline ends. The CDR3 DNA reads TGCGCCAGCAGCTTGTCGGAGCCCTCCTACAATGAGCAGTTCTTC. Protein sequence: CASSLSEPSYNEQFF.

This clone was counted once. This sequence joins TRBV2 and TRBJ2-7; D is undetermined. There are 12 residues in the CDR3. Between the trimmed V and J ends, which lost 5 bases and 4 bases, there was a span of 9 bases. Per germline, CDR1 SNHLY and CDR2 FYNNEI. CDR3 region: CASSFTSYEQYF. In nucleotides, the CDR3 is TGTGCCAGCAGTTTTACGAGTTACGAGCAGTACTTC.

Notes on this clone: This specimen includes other DNA sequences encoding the same CDR3. V gene TRBV9 combines with J gene TRBJ1-6; the match to TRBD1 covers 10 bases. The V segment lost 5 bases and the J segment 7 bases; nucleotides outside the gene matches: 3. The CDR3 runs 14 residues. Per germline, CDR1 SGDLS and CDR2 YYNGEE. The CDR3 sequence is CASSGQGGNSPLHF. In nucleotides, the CDR3 is TGTGCCAGCAGTGGACAGGGGGGCAATTCACCCCTCCACTTT.

This clone was detected only a few times. The chain couples TRBV2 to TRBJ1-3, with D possibly matching TRBD1 (5 bases). The V and J ends lost 7 bases and 6 bases respectively, with 13 bases between them. Germline V gene data show CDR1 as SNHLY and CDR2 as FYNNEI. The CDR3 has 13 amino acids. DNA of the CDR3: TGTGCCAGCAAGGAGGGACTCCTAAACACCATATATTTT. It encodes CASKEGLLNTIYF.

The chain links TRBV5-1 to TRBJ2-3; no clear D. CDR3 length: 15 residues. The ends were cut back, 0 bases at V and 0 bases at J, with 8 bases in the middle. Germline V CDR1 and CDR2: SGHRS, YFSETQ. Here the CDR3 reads CASSLDSFSTDTQYF. The CDR3 DNA follows: TGCGCCAGCAGCTTGGACTCCTTCAGCACAGATACGCAGTATTTT.

This chain connects TRBV2 to TRBJ1-2, with no clear D. CDR1 and CDR2 from the germline V gene are SNHLY and FYNNEI. The CDR3 is 14 amino acids. Between the trimmed V and J ends, which lost 7 bases and 7 bases, there was a span of 19 bases. CDR3 sequence (DNA): TGTGCCAGCATACCGAGAGGAGGGAGTGGTGGCTACACCTTC. Amino acid sequence: CASIPRGGSGGYTF.

The chain recombines TRBV19 with TRBJ1-1; D is ambiguous. The CDR3 runs to 14 residues. Germline V CDR1 and CDR2: LNHDA, SQIVND (reference sequence). V lost 5 bases and J lost 3, with 13 bases in between. The CDR3 loop is CASSVSLRDTEAFF. Here the CDR3 DNA reads TGTGCCAGTAGTGTCTCACTCCGGGACACTGAAGCTTTCTTT.

The chain joins TRBV4-1 to TRBJ2-7, with no clear D. V was trimmed by 1 base and J by 2 bases, leaving 15 bases between them. The CDR3 is 16 residues long. Germline V gives CDR1 MGHRA, CDR2 YSYEKL. The CDR3 sequence is CASSQVVAVPTYEQYF. In DNA, the CDR3 is TGCGCCAGCAGCCAAGTTGTTGCGGTGCCAACCTACGAGCAGTACTTC.

This sequence joins TRBV5-1 and TRBJ2-7; 12 bases are shared with TRBD1. J lost 5 bases, V lost 4 bases, and 7 bases had no gene match. CDR1 is SGHRS, CDR2 YFSETQ, per germline. The CDR3 has 15 residues. CDR3 nucleotide sequence: TGCGCCAGCAGCCCTTCCGGGACAGGGGGCGACGAGCAGTACTTC. It codes for CASSPSGTGGDEQYF. Together with reference TRBV5-1 and TRBJ2-7, the CDR3 gives the full variable domain: KAGVTQTPRYLIKTRGQQVTLSCSPISGHRSVSWYQQTPGQGLQFLFEYFSETQRNKGNFPGRFSGRQFSNSRSEMNVSTLELGDSALYLCASSPSGTGGDEQYFGPGTRLTVT.

V usage is TRBV6-5 and J usage is TRBJ2-7; 9 nucleotides match TRBD1. With 6 bases clipped from V and 6 bases from J, the junction kept 6 bases outside the gene matches. Germline CDR1 MNHEY, CDR2 SVGAGI. The CDR3 runs to 13 residues. CDR3 amino acids: CASSSHRGLEQYF. As DNA, the CDR3 is TGTGCCAGCAGCTCGCACAGGGGGCTCGAGCAGTACTTC.